This TCR beta chain was recovered during a study of CD8 T cells in ankylosing spondylitis. General study findings and limits: Clones linked to disease, bearing a CD8+ phenotype, were relatively rare in peripheral blood. Reportedly, significant enrichment of disease-linked clones occurred in matched ankylosing spondylitis synovial fluid. Ankylosing spondylitis blood seemed to carry a telltale TCR beta motif made of under 10 highly homologous variants. In synovial fluid and blood from reactive arthritis, some motif variants were previously reported.

Trimming left V 2 bases short and J 7 bases short, with 3 bases between. Germline V gene lookup returns CDR1 MGHRA and CDR2 YSYEKL. The CDR3 runs 12 residues. Quantitative 5'-RACE with molecular barcodes produced the TCR beta libraries. TCRdb called the 5' RACE reads again in MiXCR, with one record for every CDR3 protein. Here the sample spans 400,000 to 450,000 distinct CDR3 sequences, roughly a sixth being singletons. This clonotype appeared many times. Its target is not known. Sample: blood, either unsorted or a sorted T cell fraction (not recorded which). The rearrangement joins TRBV4-1 to TRBJ1-6; D is undetermined. The TCR originated in a male donor with ankylosing spondylitis. The CDR3 bases are TGCGCCAGCAGCCAACTAAATTCACCCCTCCACTTT. Amino acids: CASSQLNSPLHF.